This TCR beta chain was documented in a study of blood T cell repertoires in COVID-19. As for the study in general: Collection of acute and convalescent COVID-19 samples took place in the United States, Italy and Spain. In each case, the material was cDNA or gDNA derived from T cells, B-cell-depleted T cells, or PBMCs.

Original processing notes: Estimates of nucleated cell counts were drawn from the amplification of reference gene primers. Assay used: immunoSEQ multiplex PCR; TCRdb lists only in-frame clones, some missing. V, J and clone size were drawn from that table, and D and trimming were deduced from the DNA. This table has about 50,000 clones, roughly 83% appearing once. Germline-derived CDR1 and CDR2 are SEHNR and FQNEAQ (reference sequence). The CDR3 has 16 amino acids. V was pared by 1 base and J by 0 bases, with 10 bases between. The chain joins TRBV7-9 to TRBJ1-3; perhaps TRBD1 as D (6 bases). The sample consisted of peripheral blood. The TCR originated in a woman aged 60 to 75 with acute or convalescent COVID-19. CDR3 in amino acids: CASSLEGQFSGNTIYF. CDR3 DNA sequence: TGTGCCAGCAGCTTAGAAGGACAGTTCTCTGGAAACACCATATATTTT.